This is a list of T cell receptor beta chains from one sample in a study of T cell responses to AZD1222 COVID-19 vaccine. Produced via immunoSEQ multiplex PCR; TCRdb's table is partial and in-frame only. Seen here are 90,000 to 150,000 clones, around 85% observed once, and the top ten hold over 5.5%. Source: peripheral blood, taken on day 0 of AZD1222 vaccination. All receptors derive from an adult in good health. CDR3s include the opening cysteine and the closing phenylalanine or tryptophan. Fields, in order: D gene, J gene, V gene, clone size, CDR3 protein, CDR3 DNA. D genes are given only for firm matches. Some rows mark clone size as missing; the rest say once, few, many or name a class of expanded clone.

>.|TRBJ2-7|TRBV28|.
CASSPWGTGTSYEQYF
TGTGCCAGCAGTCCTTGGGGGACGGGGACCTCCTACGAGCAGTACTTC
>TRBD1|TRBJ1-5|TRBV19|.
CASSIGFSGGQPQHF
TGTGCCAGTAGTATAGGGTTCTCAGGGGGCCAGCCCCAGCATTTT
>TRBD1|TRBJ1-1|TRBV9|.
CASSPWDRALREAFF
TGTGCCAGCAGCCCGTGGGACAGGGCTCTCAGAGAAGCTTTCTTT
>.|TRBJ2-1|TRBV11-2|.
CASSTSGGYNEQFF
TGTGCCAGCAGCACGAGTGGGGGCTACAATGAGCAGTTCTTC
>TRBD2|TRBJ2-1|TRBV4-1|once
CASRLGLDNEQFF
TGCGCCAGCAGATTGGGACTAGACAATGAGCAGTTCTTC
>.|TRBJ1-5|TRBV27|once
CASGHRNQPQHF
TGTGCCAGCGGACACAGGAATCAGCCCCAGCATTTT
>TRBD2|TRBJ2-5|TRBV9|.
CASSSPGTSGKETQYF
TGTGCCAGCAGCTCCCCCGGGACTAGCGGGAAAGAGACCCAGTACTTC
>.|TRBJ2-5|TRBV28|.
CASTPGGGETQYF
TGTGCCAGCACCCCAGGGGGGGGAGAGACCCAGTACTTC
>TRBD1|TRBJ2-2|TRBV27|.
CASSADRGSAVGTGELFF
TGTGCCAGCAGTGCCGACAGGGGATCAGCAGTCGGCACCGGGGAGCTGTTTTTT
>.|TRBJ1-4|TRBV7-2|.
CASSKGTWEKLFF
TGTGCCAGCAGCAAGGGGACTTGGGAAAAACTGTTTTTT
>.|TRBJ2-3|TRBV5-1|.
CASNPQQVNTDTQYF
TGCGCCAGCAACCCCCAACAAGTAAACACAGATACGCAGTATTTT
>TRBD2|TRBJ2-3|TRBV7-9|.
CASSKNSGGGTDTQYF
TGTGCCAGCAGCAAAAACAGCGGGGGAGGCACAGATACGCAGTATTTT
>.|TRBJ2-7|TRBV30|.
CAWSVSLKGTTSSYEQYF
TGTGCCTGGAGTGTGAGTTTGAAGGGGACCACAAGCTCCTACGAGCAGTACTTC
>.|TRBJ1-2|TRBV3-1/TRBV3-2|.
CASSQDGQGSYGYTF
TGTGCCAGCAGCCAAGATGGTCAGGGGTCCTATGGCTACACCTTC
>.|TRBJ2-5|TRBV29-1|few
CSVEGIPGRSLRETQYF
TGCAGCGTTGAAGGCATTCCGGGACGGAGCTTGAGGGAGACCCAGTACTTC
>.|TRBJ2-5|TRBV5-1|.
CASSSSPRETQYF
TGCGCCAGCAGCTCCTCCCCCAGGGAGACCCAGTACTTC
>.|TRBJ2-3|TRBV7-3|.
CASSFLGDSDTQYF
TGTGCCAGCAGCTTTCTGGGAGATTCGGATACGCAGTATTTT
>.|TRBJ2-6|TRBV10-3|.
CAISESATGLSGANVLTF
TGTGCCATCAGTGAGTCGGCGACGGGACTCTCTGGGGCCAACGTCCTGACTTTC
>TRBD1|TRBJ1-4|TRBV30|.
CAWSPGQINEKLFF
TGTGCCTGGAGTCCGGGACAGATAAATGAAAAACTGTTTTTT
>.|TRBJ2-1|TRBV29-1|.
CSVEGTLSSYNEQFF
TGCAGCGTTGAAGGGACCCTAAGTTCCTACAATGAGCAGTTCTTC